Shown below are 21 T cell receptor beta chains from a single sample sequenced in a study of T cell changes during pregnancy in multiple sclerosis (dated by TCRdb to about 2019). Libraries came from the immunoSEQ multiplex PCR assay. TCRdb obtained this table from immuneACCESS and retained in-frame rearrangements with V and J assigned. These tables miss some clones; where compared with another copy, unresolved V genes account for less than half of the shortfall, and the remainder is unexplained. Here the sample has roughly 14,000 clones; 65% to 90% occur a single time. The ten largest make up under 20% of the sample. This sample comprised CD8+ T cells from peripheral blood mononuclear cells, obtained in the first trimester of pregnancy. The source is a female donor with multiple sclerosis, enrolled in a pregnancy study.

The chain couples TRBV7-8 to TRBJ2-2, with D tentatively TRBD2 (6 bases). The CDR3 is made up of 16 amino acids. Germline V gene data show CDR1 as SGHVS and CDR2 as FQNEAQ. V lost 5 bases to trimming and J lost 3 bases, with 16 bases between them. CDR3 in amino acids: CASSHPEGADTGELFF. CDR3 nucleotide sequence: TGTGCCAGCAGCCACCCGGAGGGAGCGGACACCGGGGAGCTGTTTTTT.

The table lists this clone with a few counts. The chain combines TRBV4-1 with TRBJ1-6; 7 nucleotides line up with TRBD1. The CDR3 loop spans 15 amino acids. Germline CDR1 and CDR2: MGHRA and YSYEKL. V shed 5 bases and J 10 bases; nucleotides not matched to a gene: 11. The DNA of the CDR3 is TGCGCCAGCAGCTCCGACAGGGACTGGGTGTCACCCCTCCACTTT. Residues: CASSSDRDWVSPLHF.

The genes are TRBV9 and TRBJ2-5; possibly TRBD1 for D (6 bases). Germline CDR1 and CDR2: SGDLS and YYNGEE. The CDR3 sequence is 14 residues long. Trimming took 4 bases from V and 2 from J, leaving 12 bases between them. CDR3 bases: TGTGCCAGCAGCATAGCAGGGGTTCAAGAGACCCAGTACTTC. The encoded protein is CASSIAGVQETQYF.

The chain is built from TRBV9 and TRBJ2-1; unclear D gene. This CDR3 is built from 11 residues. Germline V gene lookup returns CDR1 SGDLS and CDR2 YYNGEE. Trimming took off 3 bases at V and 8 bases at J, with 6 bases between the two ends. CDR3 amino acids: CASSARDEQFF. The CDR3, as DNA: TGTGCCAGCAGCGCACGGGATGAGCAGTTCTTC.

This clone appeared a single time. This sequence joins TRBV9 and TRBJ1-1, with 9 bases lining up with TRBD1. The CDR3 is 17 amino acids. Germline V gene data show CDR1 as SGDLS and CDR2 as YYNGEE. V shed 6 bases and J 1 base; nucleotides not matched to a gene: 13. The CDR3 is CASTLTPLQGANTEAFF. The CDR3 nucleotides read TGTGCCAGCACCTTGACCCCCCTACAGGGGGCGAACACTGAAGCTTTCTTT.

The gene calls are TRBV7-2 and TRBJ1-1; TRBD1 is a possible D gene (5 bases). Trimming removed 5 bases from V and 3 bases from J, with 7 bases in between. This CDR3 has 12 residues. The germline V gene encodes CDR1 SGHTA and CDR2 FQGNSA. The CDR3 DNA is TGTGCCAGCAGCCCGGGGGACACTGAAGCTTTCTTT. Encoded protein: CASSPGDTEAFF.

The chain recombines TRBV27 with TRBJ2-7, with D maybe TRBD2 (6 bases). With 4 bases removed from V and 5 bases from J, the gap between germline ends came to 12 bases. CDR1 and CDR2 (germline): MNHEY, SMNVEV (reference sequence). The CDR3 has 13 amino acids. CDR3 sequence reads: CASSSAIADEQYF. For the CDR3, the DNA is TGTGCCAGCAGTTCCGCCATAGCGGACGAGCAGTACTTC.

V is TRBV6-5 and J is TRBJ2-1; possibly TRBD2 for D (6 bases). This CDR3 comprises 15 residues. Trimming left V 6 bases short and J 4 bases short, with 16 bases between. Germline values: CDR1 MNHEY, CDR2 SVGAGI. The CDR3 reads CASSRGLPSYNEQFF. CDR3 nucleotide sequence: TGTGCCAGCAGCCGGGGACTTCCATCTTACAATGAGCAGTTCTTC.

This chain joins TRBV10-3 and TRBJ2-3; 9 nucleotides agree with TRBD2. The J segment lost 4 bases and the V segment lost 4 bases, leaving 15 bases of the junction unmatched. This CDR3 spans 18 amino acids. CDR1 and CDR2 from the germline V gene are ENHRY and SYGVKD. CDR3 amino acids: CAISVSSFWREGPDTQYF. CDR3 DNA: TGTGCCATCAGTGTGTCCTCCTTTTGGCGGGAGGGACCAGATACGCAGTATTTT.

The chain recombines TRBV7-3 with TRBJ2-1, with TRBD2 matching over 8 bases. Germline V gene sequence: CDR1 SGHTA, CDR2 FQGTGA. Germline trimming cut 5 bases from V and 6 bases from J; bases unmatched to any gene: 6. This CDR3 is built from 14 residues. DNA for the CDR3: TGTGCCAGCAGCACCGGGACTAGAGGCAATGAGCAGTTCTTC. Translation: CASSTGTRGNEQFF.

The CDR3 reads CASSLGQTEAFF. CDR3 DNA sequence: TGCGCCAGCAGCTTAGGACAGACTGAAGCTTTCTTT. This chain joins TRBV5-1 and TRBJ1-1; tentative D call: TRBD1 (6 bases). Per germline, CDR1 SGHRS and CDR2 YFSETQ. The CDR3 spans 12 residues. V was clipped by 2 bases and J by 5 bases, with 7 bases between them.

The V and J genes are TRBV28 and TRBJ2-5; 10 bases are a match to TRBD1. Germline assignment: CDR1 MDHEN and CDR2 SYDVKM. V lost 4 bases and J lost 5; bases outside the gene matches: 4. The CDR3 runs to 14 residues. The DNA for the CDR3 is TGTGCCAGCAGTTGGACAGGGGGTCAGGAGACCCAGTACTTC. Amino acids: CASSWTGGQETQYF.

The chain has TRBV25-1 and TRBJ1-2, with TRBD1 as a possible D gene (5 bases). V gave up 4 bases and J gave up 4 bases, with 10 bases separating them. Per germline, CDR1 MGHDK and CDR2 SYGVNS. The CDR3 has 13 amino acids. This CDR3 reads CASSAGWSYGYTF. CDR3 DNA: TGTGCCAGCAGTGCAGGGTGGTCCTATGGCTACACCTTC.

CDR3 nucleotides: TGCGCCAGCAGCCCTTTTGTTAGGGGGAGTAACTATGGCTACACCTTC. Its translation is CASSPFVRGSNYGYTF. The chain employs TRBV5-1 and TRBJ1-2, with D possibly matching TRBD1 (6 bases). The CDR3 contains 16 residues. CDR1 is SGHRS and CDR2 is YFSETQ in the germline V gene. Between the trimmed V and J ends, which lost 4 bases and 1 base, there was a span of 17 bases.

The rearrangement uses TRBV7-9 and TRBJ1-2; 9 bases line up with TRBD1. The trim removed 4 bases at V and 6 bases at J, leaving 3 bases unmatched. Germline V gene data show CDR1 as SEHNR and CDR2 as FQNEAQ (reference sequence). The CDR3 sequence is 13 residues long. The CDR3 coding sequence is TGTGCCAGCAGCTCCGGACAGGGGCATGGCTACACCTTC. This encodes CASSSGQGHGYTF.

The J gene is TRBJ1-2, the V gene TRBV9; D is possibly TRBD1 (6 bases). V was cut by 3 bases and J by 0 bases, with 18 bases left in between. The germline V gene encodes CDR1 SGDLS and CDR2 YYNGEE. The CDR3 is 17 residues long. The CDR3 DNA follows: TGTGCCAGCAGCGCAGGAGAAGGGACACGAACTAACTATGGCTACACCTTC. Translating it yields CASSAGEGTRTNYGYTF.

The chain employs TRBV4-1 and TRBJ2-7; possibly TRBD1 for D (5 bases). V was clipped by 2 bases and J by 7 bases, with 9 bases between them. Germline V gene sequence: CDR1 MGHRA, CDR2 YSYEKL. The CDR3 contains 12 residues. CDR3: CASSQRKGEQYF. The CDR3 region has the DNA TGCGCCAGCAGCCAACGCAAGGGGGAGCAGTACTTC.

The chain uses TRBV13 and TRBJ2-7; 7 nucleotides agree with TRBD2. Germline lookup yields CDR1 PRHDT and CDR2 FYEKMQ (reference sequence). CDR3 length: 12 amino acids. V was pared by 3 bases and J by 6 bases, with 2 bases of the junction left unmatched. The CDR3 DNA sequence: TGTGCCAGCAGCTTCAGCGGGGCCGAGCAGTACTTC. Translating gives CASSFSGAEQYF.

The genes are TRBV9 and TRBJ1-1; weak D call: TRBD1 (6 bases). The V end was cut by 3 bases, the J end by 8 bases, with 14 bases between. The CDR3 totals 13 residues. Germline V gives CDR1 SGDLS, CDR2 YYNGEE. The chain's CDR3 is CASSGDGQGEAFF. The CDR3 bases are TGTGCCAGCAGCGGAGACGGGCAGGGGGAAGCTTTCTTT.

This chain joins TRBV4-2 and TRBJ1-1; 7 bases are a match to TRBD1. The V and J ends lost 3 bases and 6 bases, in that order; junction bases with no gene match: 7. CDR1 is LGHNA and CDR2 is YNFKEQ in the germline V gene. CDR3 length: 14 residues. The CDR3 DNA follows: TGTGCCAGCAGCCATCCTACGGGGACAGCTGAAGCTTTCTTT. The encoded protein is CASSHPTGTAEAFF.

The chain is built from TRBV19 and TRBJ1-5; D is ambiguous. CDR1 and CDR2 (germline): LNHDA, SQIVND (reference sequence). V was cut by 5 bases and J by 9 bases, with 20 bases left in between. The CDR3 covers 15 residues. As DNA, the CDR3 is TGTGCCAGTAGTCTACGGGAGGGCCGGGGTCGGCCCCAGCATTTT. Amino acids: CASSLREGRGRPQHF.